This TCR beta chain was documented in a study of blood T cells in healthy people across ages. Study at large: Template switching recovered approximately one barcoded beta molecule for every two T cells.

Concerning this clonotype: Its antigen is not identified.

J lost 7 bases, V lost 6 bases, and 9 bases had no gene match. The CDR3 has 13 amino acids. Per the germline V gene, CDR1 is SQVTM and CDR2 is ANQGSEA. Primers used in a second PCR of roughly 7 to 12 cycles were a sample-barcoded 5' primer and a J-beta primer mix. Using its own MiXCR run on the 5' RACE reads, TCRdb lists one record per CDR3 protein. The sample lists some 900,000 distinct CDR3 sequences, about 44% occurring once. Study results and caveats: Unknown donor CMV status possibly confounded expanded clonotype changes. Diversity figures based on one million T cells were deemed too low.

This chain links TRBV29-1 with TRBJ1-5; TRBD1 matches at 7 bases. Source material: blood. This sequence originates from a man younger than 45 in good health. This CDR3 is CSVTGHNKQPQHF. The CDR3 DNA reads TGCAGCGTGACAGGGCACAACAAGCAGCCCCAGCATTTT.